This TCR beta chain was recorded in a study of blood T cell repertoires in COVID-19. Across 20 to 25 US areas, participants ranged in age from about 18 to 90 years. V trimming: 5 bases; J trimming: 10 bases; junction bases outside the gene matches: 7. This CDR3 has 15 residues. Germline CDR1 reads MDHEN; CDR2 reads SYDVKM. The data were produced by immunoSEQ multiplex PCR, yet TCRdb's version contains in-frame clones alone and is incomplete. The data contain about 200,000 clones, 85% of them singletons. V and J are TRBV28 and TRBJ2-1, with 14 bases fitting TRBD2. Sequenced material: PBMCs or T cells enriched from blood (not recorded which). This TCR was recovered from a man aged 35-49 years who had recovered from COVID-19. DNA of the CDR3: TGTGCCAGCAGTCCCGGGACTAGCGGGAGTGACGAGCAGTTCTTC. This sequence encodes CASSPGTSGSDEQFF.